This T cell receptor beta chain is from a study of T cell responses to AZD1222 COVID-19 vaccine. General study findings and limits: Vaccine-associated CD4 TCRs spanned spike, dominant at 160-218 and 743-854.

TCRdb's table, derived via immunoSEQ multiplex PCR, lists solely in-frame clones and lacks some. The top ten hold approximately 17% of the sample, which has approximately 100,000 clones, over 75% seen once. The V segment lost 4 bases and the J segment 6 bases; nucleotides outside the gene matches: 12. Germline assignment: CDR1 SGHAT and CDR2 FQNNGV. This CDR3 comprises 16 residues. A remark on this clone: Its target is unknown.

This chain joins TRBV11-2 and TRBJ1-1, with 9 nucleotides matching TRBD1. The sequence derives from an adult in good health. Sequences were derived from peripheral blood, sampled on day 0 of AZD1222 vaccination. The CDR3 spells CASSSDRGSEQAEAFF. CDR3 nucleotide sequence: TGTGCCAGCAGCTCGGACAGGGGCTCAGAGCAGGCTGAAGCTTTCTTT.